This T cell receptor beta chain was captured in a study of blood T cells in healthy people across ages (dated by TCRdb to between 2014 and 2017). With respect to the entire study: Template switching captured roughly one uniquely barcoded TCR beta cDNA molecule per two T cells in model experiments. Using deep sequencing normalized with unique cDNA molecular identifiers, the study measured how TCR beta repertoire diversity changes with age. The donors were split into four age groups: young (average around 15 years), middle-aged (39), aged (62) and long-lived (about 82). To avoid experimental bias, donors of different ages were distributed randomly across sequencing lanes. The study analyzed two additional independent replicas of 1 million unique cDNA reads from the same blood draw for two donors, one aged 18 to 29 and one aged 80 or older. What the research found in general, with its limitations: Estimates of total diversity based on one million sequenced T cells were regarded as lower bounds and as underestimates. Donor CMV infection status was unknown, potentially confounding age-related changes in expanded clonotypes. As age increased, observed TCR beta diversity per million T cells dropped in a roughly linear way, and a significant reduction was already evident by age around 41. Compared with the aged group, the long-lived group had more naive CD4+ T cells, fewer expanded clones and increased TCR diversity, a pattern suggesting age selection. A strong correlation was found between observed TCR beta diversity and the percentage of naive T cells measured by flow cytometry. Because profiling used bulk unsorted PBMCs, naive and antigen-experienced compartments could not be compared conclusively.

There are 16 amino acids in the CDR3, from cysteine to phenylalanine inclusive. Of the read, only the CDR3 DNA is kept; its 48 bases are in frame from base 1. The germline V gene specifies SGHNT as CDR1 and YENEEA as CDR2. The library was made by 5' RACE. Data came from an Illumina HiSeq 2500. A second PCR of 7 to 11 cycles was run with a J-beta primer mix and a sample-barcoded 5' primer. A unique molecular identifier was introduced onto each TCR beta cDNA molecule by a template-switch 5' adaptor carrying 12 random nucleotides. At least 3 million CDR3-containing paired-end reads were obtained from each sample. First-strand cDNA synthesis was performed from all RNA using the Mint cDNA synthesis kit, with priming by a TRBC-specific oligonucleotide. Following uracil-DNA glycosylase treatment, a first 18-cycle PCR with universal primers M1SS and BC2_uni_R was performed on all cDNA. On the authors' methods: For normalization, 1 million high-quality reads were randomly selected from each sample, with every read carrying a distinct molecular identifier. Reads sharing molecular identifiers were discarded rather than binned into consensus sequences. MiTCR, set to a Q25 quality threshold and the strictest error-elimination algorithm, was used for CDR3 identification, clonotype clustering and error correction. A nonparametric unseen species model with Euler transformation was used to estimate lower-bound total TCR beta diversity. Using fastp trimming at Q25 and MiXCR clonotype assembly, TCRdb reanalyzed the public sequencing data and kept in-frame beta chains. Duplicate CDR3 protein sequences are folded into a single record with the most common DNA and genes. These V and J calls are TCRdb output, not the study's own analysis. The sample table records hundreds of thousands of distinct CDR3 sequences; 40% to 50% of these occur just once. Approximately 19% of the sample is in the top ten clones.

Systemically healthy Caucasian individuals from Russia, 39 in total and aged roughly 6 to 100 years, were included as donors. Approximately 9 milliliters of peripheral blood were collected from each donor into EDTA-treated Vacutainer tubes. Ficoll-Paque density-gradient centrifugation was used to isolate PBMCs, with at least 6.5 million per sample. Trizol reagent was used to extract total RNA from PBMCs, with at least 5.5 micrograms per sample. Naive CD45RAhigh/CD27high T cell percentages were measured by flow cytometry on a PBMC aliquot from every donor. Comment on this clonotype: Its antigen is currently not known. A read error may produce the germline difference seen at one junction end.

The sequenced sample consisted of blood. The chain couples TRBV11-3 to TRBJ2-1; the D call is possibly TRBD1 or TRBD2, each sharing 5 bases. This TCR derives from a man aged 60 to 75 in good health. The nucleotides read TGTGCCAGCAGCTTAGTGGGTGGGACCTCCTCCAATGAGCAGTTCTTC. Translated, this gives CASSLVGGTSSNEQFF.